Below are 25 T cell receptor beta chains sequenced from a single sample in a study of graft-versus-host responses after intestinal transplantation. Measured with immunoSEQ multiplex PCR; TCRdb has only the in-frame clones, and not every one. There are about 25,000 clones in the sample; around 40% occur only once, and around 0.66% lies in the top ten. Here the sequenced sample was alloreactive CD4+ T cells from a mixed lymphocyte reaction culture, taken before intestinal transplant. As for subset: CFSE-low proliferating T cells sorted from approximately 6-day pre-transplant mixed lymphocyte reaction (GvH or HvG direction). Receptors were obtained from a human patient who received an intestinal transplant.

This clone showed up just a few times. The chain couples TRBV6-6 to TRBJ2-5; D ambiguous. The length of the CDR3 is 12 residues. Germline V gives CDR1 MNHNY, CDR2 SVGAGI (reference sequence). V dropped 3 bases and J dropped 4 bases, with 6 bases sitting between them. As DNA, the CDR3 is TGTGCCAGCAGTTATCTCCCAGAGACCCAGTACTTC. Protein product: CASSYLPETQYF.

The chain recombines TRBV4-2 with TRBJ2-3; a weak D match, TRBD2 (5 bases). Looked up from germline, CDR1 is LGHNA and CDR2 is YNFKEQ. Trimming shortened V by 4 bases and J by 8 bases, and 10 bases separated the two germline ends. The CDR3 spans 12 residues. The CDR3 sequence is CASSLGRGTQYF. CDR3 in DNA: TGTGCCAGCAGCCTTGGACGGGGTACGCAGTATTTT.

This clone turned up a few times. The rearrangement uses TRBV7-8 and TRBJ1-1; 8 bases agree with TRBD1. The CDR3 consists of 16 residues. J gave up 9 bases and V 5 bases, and 17 bases lay outside the gene matches. Germline assignment: CDR1 SGHVS and CDR2 FQNEAQ. In DNA, the CDR3 is TGTGCCAGCAGCGTCACAGTCGGACAGGGAGTAAGGAAAGCTTTCTTT. Translating gives CASSVTVGQGVRKAFF. Using reference TRBV7-8 and TRBJ1-1 for the parts outside the CDR3, the full variable domain is GAGVSQSPRYKVAKRGQDVALRCDPISGHVSLFWYQQALGQGPEFLTYFQNEAQLDKSGLPSDRFFAERPEGSVSTLKIQRTQQEDSAVYLCASSVTVGQGVRKAFFGQGTRLTVV.

The chain recombines TRBV11-3 with TRBJ2-7; perhaps TRBD2 as D (5 bases). V was cut by 0 bases and J by 2 bases, with 17 bases left in between. Germline lookup yields CDR1 SGHNT and CDR2 YENEEA. This CDR3 has 17 amino acids. CDR3 loop: CASSLDLVRDHPYEQYF. The CDR3 nucleotides read TGTGCCAGCAGCTTAGATCTCGTCCGGGATCACCCCTACGAGCAGTACTTC.

This clone was counted only a few times. The V and J genes are TRBV15 and TRBJ2-3; TRBD2 matches 7 bases. The length of the CDR3 is 16 residues. From germline, CDR1 is LNHNV and CDR2 YYDKDF (reference sequence). V lost 0 bases and J lost 1; bases outside the gene matches: 4. The CDR3 bases are TGTGCCACCAGCAGAGATTTCCTAGCGGGCACAGATACGCAGTATTTT. It translates to CATSRDFLAGTDTQYF.

This clone was seen only once. CDR3 sequence: CASSPLGVQETQYF. The CDR3 DNA reads TGTGCCAGCTCACCACTAGGGGTACAAGAGACCCAGTACTTC. The rearrangement links TRBV18 to TRBJ2-5, with D perhaps matching TRBD1 (5 bases). Germline values: CDR1 KGHSH, CDR2 LQKENI. V was pared by 1 base and J by 2 bases, with 8 bases between. The CDR3 loop spans 14 amino acids.

The chain links TRBV2 to TRBJ2-5; perhaps TRBD2 as D (6 bases). From germline, CDR1 is SNHLY and CDR2 FYNNEI. V was clipped by 4 bases and J by 5 bases, with 8 bases between them. CDR3 length: 12 amino acids. CDR3 region: CASSAGRETQYF. In nucleotides, the CDR3 is TGTGCCAGCAGTGCTGGGAGGGAGACCCAGTACTTC.

J is TRBJ1-2 and V is TRBV28; a weak D match, TRBD1 (5 bases). In germline, CDR1 is MDHEN, CDR2 SYDVKM. With 4 bases removed from V and 0 bases from J, the gap between germline ends came to 12 bases. This CDR3 comprises 15 residues. CDR3 sequence: CASSSPDRANYGYTF. DNA for the CDR3: TGTGCCAGCAGTTCCCCAGACAGAGCTAACTATGGCTACACCTTC.

This chain links TRBV18 with TRBJ2-5; a weak D match, TRBD2 (7 bases). Germline V CDR1 and CDR2: KGHSH, LQKENI. V lost 3 bases, J lost 7 bases, and 18 bases lay in between. This CDR3 spans 15 amino acids. The CDR3 is CASSPYGGREATQYF. For the CDR3, the DNA is TGTGCCAGCTCACCGTACGGGGGGCGTGAGGCGACCCAGTACTTC.

This clone occurred a few times. The rearrangement uses TRBV4-2 and TRBJ2-1; 11 bases agree with TRBD2. In germline, CDR1 is LGHNA, CDR2 YNFKEQ. Trimming took 0 bases from V and 12 from J; bases not matched to a gene: 10. The CDR3 is 16 amino acids. In DNA, the CDR3 is TGTGCCAGCAGCCAAGAGTATCAGGGGACTAGCGGAGCGCAGTTCTTC. Translation: CASSQEYQGTSGAQFF.

This clone appeared once. CDR3 amino acids: CASSLVPGAAPGTQYF. DNA for the CDR3: TGTGCCAGCAGCTTAGTACCGGGAGCCGCCCCAGGGACCCAGTACTTC. The J gene is TRBJ2-5, the V gene TRBV11-2; the D gene is possibly TRBD2 (6 bases). V was pared by 1 base and J by 7 bases, with 19 bases between. The CDR3 runs to 16 residues. Germline V gene lookup returns CDR1 SGHAT and CDR2 FQNNGV.

The J gene is TRBJ2-7, the V gene TRBV19; possible D gene TRBD1, 5 bases. CDR1 and CDR2 (germline): LNHDA, SQIVND (reference sequence). CDR3 length: 14 amino acids. The V end was cut by 2 bases, the J end by 3 bases, with 11 bases between. The CDR3 bases are TGTGCCAGTAGTATATCAGGGTTCGGCTACGAGCAGTACTTC. Its protein product is CASSISGFGYEQYF.

Only a few counts were recorded for this clone. This chain links TRBV27 with TRBJ1-5; 7 bases fit TRBD1. Looked up from germline, CDR1 is MNHEY and CDR2 is SMNVEV (reference sequence). J gave up 2 bases and V 2 bases, and 3 bases lay outside the gene matches. The CDR3 runs to 15 residues. The CDR3 spells CASSLGQGGNQPQHF. The CDR3 DNA reads TGTGCCAGCAGTTTAGGGCAGGGGGGCAATCAGCCCCAGCATTTT.

The rearrangement links TRBV4-3 to TRBJ1-2; 7 nucleotides agree with TRBD1. The germline V gene has CDR1 LGHNA and CDR2 YSLEER. After removal of 2 bases from V and 1 base from J, the junction contained 7 bases not matched to a gene. CDR3 length equals 16 residues. This CDR3 is CASSQQTGADNYGYTF. CDR3 nucleotides: TGCGCCAGCAGCCAACAAACAGGGGCTGATAACTATGGCTACACCTTC.

The V gene is TRBV4-1, the J gene TRBJ1-2; D ambiguous. Germline loops: CDR1 MGHRA, CDR2 YSYEKL. V was clipped by 0 bases and J by 2 bases, with 16 bases between them. This CDR3 has 17 amino acids. The chain's CDR3 is CASSQDMEWSFNYGYTF. DNA for the CDR3: TGCGCCAGCAGCCAAGATATGGAATGGAGTTTCAACTATGGCTACACCTTC.

V and J are TRBV5-1 and TRBJ1-3, with D maybe TRBD1 (6 bases). Trimming left V 4 bases short and J 6 bases short, with 17 bases between. Germline lookup yields CDR1 SGHRS and CDR2 YFSETQ. This CDR3 contains 15 residues. CDR3 in amino acids: CASSRGFSDENTIYF. The CDR3, as DNA: TGCGCCAGCAGCAGGGGGTTCAGTGACGAAAACACCATATATTTT.

This clone showed up just a few times. The V and J genes are TRBV5-1 and TRBJ1-2, with D unresolved. Germline assignment: CDR1 SGHRS and CDR2 YFSETQ. With 0 bases removed from V and 4 bases from J, the gap between germline ends came to 16 bases. The CDR3 covers 16 residues. CDR3 loop: CASSLESMAGGYGYTF. The CDR3 coding sequence is TGCGCCAGCAGCTTGGAATCCATGGCAGGAGGCTATGGCTACACCTTC.

This clone was counted only a few times. This chain joins TRBV7-8 and TRBJ2-7; 7 bases are shared with TRBD1. CDR3 length: 14 amino acids. Germline V gene sequence: CDR1 SGHVS, CDR2 FQNEAQ. V lost 5 bases to trimming and J lost 2 bases; unmatched junction nucleotides: 6. CDR3 bases: TGTGCCAGCAGCCAAGGACAGGCCGCCTACGAGCAGTACTTC. It yields the protein CASSQGQAAYEQYF.

The chain is built from TRBV5-8 and TRBJ2-7, with TRBD2 as a possible D gene (6 bases). In germline, CDR1 is SGHTS, CDR2 YDEGEE. Trimming took off 4 bases at V and 0 bases at J, with 14 bases between the two ends. The CDR3 consists of 15 residues. CDR3 sequence reads: CASSGGVGVSYEQYF. CDR3 sequence (DNA): TGTGCCAGCAGCGGAGGGGTGGGGGTCTCCTACGAGCAGTACTTC.

The table lists this clone with a few counts. The chain links TRBV5-1 to TRBJ2-1; possible D gene TRBD1, 5 bases. With 0 bases removed from V and 4 bases from J, the gap between germline ends came to 14 bases. This CDR3 comprises 16 residues. Germline V gene sequence: CDR1 SGHRS, CDR2 YFSETQ. CDR3 loop: CASSLEPLGRYNEQFF. CDR3 nucleotide sequence: TGCGCCAGCAGCTTGGAGCCCTTGGGGCGGTACAATGAGCAGTTCTTC.

CDR3 coding DNA: TGTGCCAGCGGATGGGGGACTAGCGGGAGGGGGACCCAGTACTTC. Translation: CASGWGTSGRGTQYF. The chain uses TRBV2 and TRBJ2-5; the match to TRBD2 covers 16 bases. Germline CDR1 is SNHLY and CDR2 is FYNNEI. The CDR3 has 15 amino acids. Unmatched junction bases numbered 7, after V lost 8 bases and J lost 7 bases. Complete variable domain (other parts from reference TRBV2 and TRBJ2-5): EPEVTQTPSHQVTQMGQEVILRCVPISNHLYFYWYRQILGQKVEFLVSFYNNEISEKSEIFDDQFSVERPDGSNFTLKIRSTKLEDSAMYFCASGWGTSGRGTQYFGPGTRLLVL.

This clone was seen a handful of times. The chain has TRBV5-1 and TRBJ2-1; 8 bases are a match to TRBD1. Germline-derived CDR1 and CDR2 are SGHRS and YFSETQ. J was trimmed by 12 bases and V by 2 bases; bases with no gene match: 4. This CDR3 has 12 residues. The CDR3: CASSFGTGSQFF. DNA for the CDR3: TGCGCCAGCAGCTTTGGGACAGGATCGCAGTTCTTC.

Only a few counts were recorded for this clone. The gene calls are TRBV4-1 and TRBJ1-2; 7 nucleotides line up with TRBD1. The CDR3 consists of 14 residues. V was pared by 4 bases and J by 2 bases, with 4 bases of the junction left unmatched. CDR1 and CDR2 (germline): MGHRA, YSYEKL. CDR3 DNA: TGCGCCAGCAGCCCTCACAGGGGAAACTATGGCTACACCTTC. Amino acid sequence: CASSPHRGNYGYTF.

This clone has only a few counts. The chain is built from TRBV5-1 and TRBJ2-2; TRBD1 is a possible D gene (6 bases). V gave up 2 bases and J gave up 4 bases, with 9 bases separating them. CDR1 SGHRS and CDR2 YFSETQ come from the germline V gene. The CDR3 has 14 residues. CDR3 loop: CASSFQGSTGELFF. In nucleotides, the CDR3 is TGCGCCAGCAGCTTCCAGGGGAGCACCGGGGAGCTGTTTTTT.

This clone was counted a few times. This chain connects TRBV15 to TRBJ1-5; D unclear. This CDR3 is built from 16 residues. V lost 5 bases and J lost 0, with 14 bases in between. Germline CDR1 and CDR2: LNHNV and YYDKDF (reference sequence). The CDR3: CATSSPTYLSNQPQHF. CDR3 DNA sequence: TGTGCCACCAGCTCCCCGACTTATCTTAGCAATCAGCCCCAGCATTTT.